The 14 T cell receptor beta chains below were found in one sample sequenced in a study of human T cells and chemical hapten exposure. TCRdb recomputed calls from the RACE reads with MiXCR, one row per CDR3 protein. This table holds under 40,000 distinct CDR3 sequences, about 6.3% found once. Regarding time point: patch test 1, 2 weeks after DPC sensitization. Treatment meaning: therapeutic diphenylcyclopropenone sensitization with weekly scalp DPC. The authors extracted total RNA from unfractionated whole blood. This specimen was whole blood, taken in connection with sensitization to the hapten diphenylcyclopropenone (DPC). All receptors come from a woman aged 25-40 years with alopecia areata. Some clones in this sample may be carry-over from other donors' samples.

This clonotype showed up just a few times. The genes are TRBV9 and TRBJ2-3; the match to TRBD2 covers 9 bases. The CDR3 consists of 16 residues. Trimming took 4 bases from V and 4 from J; bases not matched to a gene: 10. Germline CDR1 and CDR2: SGDLS and YYNGEE. CDR3 amino acids: CASSPLTSGVADTQYF. The CDR3 bases are TGTGCCAGCAGCCCCCTGACTAGCGGAGTTGCAGATACGCAGTATTTT.

V usage is TRBV12-3 or TRBV12-4 and J usage is TRBJ2-3, with 8 nucleotides matching TRBD2. J gave up 0 bases and V 6 bases, and 8 bases lay outside the gene matches. This CDR3 has 16 residues. This chain's CDR3 is CASRYEAGVSTDTQYF. Written as DNA, the CDR3 is TGTGCCAGCAGATATGAAGCGGGGGTTAGCACAGATACGCAGTATTTT.

This chain joins TRBV20-1 and TRBJ2-5, with no clear D. V was shortened by 5 bases and J by 1 base, with 5 bases between the two germline ends. The CDR3 runs 11 residues. CDR1 and CDR2 (germline): DFQATT, SNEGSKA (reference sequence). CDR3 coding DNA: TGCAGTGCTGAATCCCAAGAGACCCAGTACTTC. Residues: CSAESQETQYF.

This clonotype was recorded at least ten times. The chain joins TRBV6-1 to TRBJ1-2; D is uncertain. There are 11 residues in the CDR3. Germline V gives CDR1 MNHNS, CDR2 SASEGT. V lost 2 bases, J lost 7 bases, and 5 bases lay in between. This chain's CDR3 is CASSEILGYTF. The CDR3 DNA reads TGTGCCAGCAGTGAAATCCTTGGCTACACCTTC.

The chain combines TRBV20-1 with TRBJ1-6, with D perhaps matching TRBD1 (6 bases). Per the germline V gene, CDR1 is DFQATT and CDR2 is SNEGSKA (reference sequence). This CDR3 region has 16 residues. Trimming removed 6 bases at V and 0 bases at J, with 15 bases between. CDR3 in amino acids: CSAAQGAGSYNSPLHF. CDR3 bases: TGCAGTGCCGCACAGGGTGCTGGCTCCTATAATTCACCCCTCCACTTT.

Ten or more counts support this clonotype. The chain carries TRBV7-2 and TRBJ2-5; D not certain. CDR1 and CDR2 (germline): SGHTA, FQGNSA. With 3 bases removed from V and 1 base from J, the gap between germline ends came to 6 bases. The CDR3 is 13 amino acids. CDR3 region: CASSFNSQETQYF. For the CDR3, the DNA is TGTGCCAGCAGCTTCAACAGCCAAGAGACCCAGTACTTC. The full variable domain, rest sourced from reference TRBV7-2 and TRBJ2-5, is GAGVSQSPSNKVTEKGKDVELRCDPISGHTALYWYRQSLGQGLEFLIYFQGNSAPDKSGLPSDRFSAERTGGSVSTLTIQRTQQEDSAVYLCASSFNSQETQYFGPGTRLLVL.

This clonotype has just a few counts. V is TRBV7-8 and J is TRBJ1-5; 9 positions agree with TRBD1. The CDR3 runs 15 residues. After removal of 5 bases from V and 7 bases from J, the junction contained 9 bases not matched to a gene. CDR1 is SGHVS and CDR2 is FQNEAQ in the germline V gene. CDR3 sequence: CASSPGDREYQPQHF. The DNA of the CDR3 is TGTGCCAGCAGCCCAGGGGACAGGGAGTACCAGCCCCAGCATTTT.

Ten or more counts support this clonotype. The V call is TRBV7-3, the J call TRBJ2-3; D remains ambiguous. CDR3 length: 15 residues. Trimming pared 5 bases from V and 0 bases from J, leaving 12 bases between. Per the germline V gene, CDR1 is SGHTA and CDR2 is FQGTGA. CDR3 protein: CASSKARASTDTQYF. The CDR3 coding sequence is TGTGCCAGCAGCAAGGCTAGGGCTAGCACAGATACGCAGTATTTT. Using reference TRBV7-3 and TRBJ2-3 for the parts outside the CDR3, the full variable domain is GAGVSQTPSNKVTEKGKYVELRCDPISGHTALYWYRQSLGQGPEFLIYFQGTGAADDSGLPNDRFFAVRPEGSVSTLKIQRTERGDSAVYLCASSKARASTDTQYFGPGTRLTVL.

This clonotype was seen many times. V and J are TRBV11-2 and TRBJ1-2, with D perhaps TRBD1 (6 bases). Trimming took 4 bases from V and 2 from J, leaving 14 bases between them. CDR1 is SGHAT, CDR2 FQNNGV, per germline. This CDR3 is 15 amino acids long. CDR3 loop: CASSYPHRENYGYTF. The DNA of the CDR3 is TGTGCCAGCAGCTACCCTCACAGGGAAAACTATGGCTACACCTTC.

This clonotype was recorded a few times. J is TRBJ1-2 and V is TRBV9; D ambiguous. CDR1 is SGDLS and CDR2 is YYNGEE in the germline V gene. This CDR3 has 16 residues. V dropped 3 bases and J dropped 2 bases, with 17 bases sitting between them. CDR3 sequence reads: CASSDEGRDMNYGYTF. The CDR3 DNA is TGTGCCAGCAGCGACGAGGGAAGGGATATGAACTATGGCTACACCTTC. The full variable domain, completed using reference TRBV9 and TRBJ1-2, is DSGVTQTPKHLITATGQRVTLRCSPRSGDLSVYWYQQSLDQGLQFLIQYYNGEERAKGNILERFSAQQFPDLHSELNLSSLELGDSALYFCASSDEGRDMNYGYTFGSGTRLTVV.

The sample holds many counts of this clonotype. The chain combines TRBV9 with TRBJ2-5, with TRBD2 as a possible D gene (6 bases). V lost 3 bases and J lost 2, with 8 bases in between. CDR1 and CDR2 from the germline V gene are SGDLS and YYNGEE. This CDR3 has 13 residues. The CDR3 is CASSAGVQETQYF. CDR3 DNA: TGTGCCAGCAGCGCGGGAGTTCAAGAGACCCAGTACTTC.

The V gene is TRBV20-1, the J gene TRBJ2-3; 8 nucleotides line up with TRBD2. CDR1 DFQATT and CDR2 SNEGSKA come from the germline V gene (reference sequence). Trimming cost V 1 base and J 2 bases; bases outside gene matches: 8. The CDR3 consists of 16 residues. The CDR3 region has the DNA TGCAGTGCTAGAGCCGGCCGGGGGGGACACACAGATACGCAGTATTTT. Translated: CSARAGRGGHTDTQYF.

A few counts support this clonotype. The chain has TRBV7-3 and TRBJ2-3; 12 positions agree with TRBD2. Germline V gene lookup returns CDR1 SGHTA and CDR2 FQGTGA. The trim removed 1 base at V and 8 bases at J, leaving 1 base unmatched. CDR3 length: 14 residues. The CDR3 spells CASSLMTSGGTQYF. The CDR3 DNA sequence: TGTGCCAGCAGCTTAATGACTAGCGGGGGTACGCAGTATTTT.

This clonotype was seen ten or more times. The chain is built from TRBV6-2 or TRBV6-3 and TRBJ2-3; no clear D. Germline V gives CDR1 MNHEY, CDR2 SVGEGT. V was cut by 2 bases and J by 5 bases, with 14 bases left in between. The CDR3 length is 15 residues. CDR3 sequence reads: CASSYGGRGGDTQYF. The CDR3 coding sequence is TGTGCCAGCAGTTACGGTGGGCGAGGTGGAGATACGCAGTATTTT.